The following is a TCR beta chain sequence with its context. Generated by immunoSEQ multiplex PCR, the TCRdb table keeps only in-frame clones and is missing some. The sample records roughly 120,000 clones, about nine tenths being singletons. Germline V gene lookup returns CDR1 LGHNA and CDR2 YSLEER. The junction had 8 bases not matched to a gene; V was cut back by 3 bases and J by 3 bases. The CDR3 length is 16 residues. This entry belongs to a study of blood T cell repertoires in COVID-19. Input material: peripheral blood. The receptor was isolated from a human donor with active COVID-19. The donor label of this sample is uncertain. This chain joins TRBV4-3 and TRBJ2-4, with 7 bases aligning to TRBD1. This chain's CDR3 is CASSQETQGVKNIQYF. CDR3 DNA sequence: TGCGCCAGCAGCCAGGAAACTCAGGGGGTCAAAAACATTCAGTACTTC.